This TCR beta chain originates from a study of control samples from healthy donors and cancer patients. Clones were read by immunoSEQ multiplex PCR, and TCRdb kept only the in-frame ones, dropping some. There are around 100,000 clones in the sample; 88% occur only once, and 11% to 15% lies in the top ten. CDR3 length: 16 amino acids. Looked up from germline, CDR1 is SGHVS and CDR2 is FNYEAQ. Trimming removed 7 bases from V and 5 bases from J, with 22 bases in between. This receptor was taken from a man aged 25 to 40 in good health. The sequencing input was blood. The V call is TRBV7-6, the J call TRBJ2-3; the D call may be TRBD1 or TRBD2 (6 bases each). The CDR3 nucleotides read TGTGCCAGCACCCCATATGGGGGGCCGGGAGAAGATACGCAGTATTTT. Amino acid sequence: CASTPYGGPGEDTQYF.